The T cell receptor beta chain described here comes from a study of blood T cell repertoires in COVID-19. Study information: Acute and convalescent COVID-19 specimens originated in the United States, Italy and Spain.

This clone was detected a few times. TCRdb keeps only in-frame clones here, not all; method: immunoSEQ multiplex PCR. The sample has 150,000 to 250,000 clones, about 76% seen once; the top ten hold 5.5% to 7%. In germline, CDR1 is SGDLS, CDR2 YYNGEE. The CDR3 loop spans 15 amino acids. V lost 4 bases to trimming and J lost 5 bases; unmatched junction nucleotides: 7. The source material was peripheral blood. The chain recombines TRBV9 with TRBJ2-2, with 8 bases aligning to TRBD1. The clonotype originates from a woman aged 40 to 49 with COVID-19, enrolled during active disease. CDR3 loop: CASSYYDRGTGELFF. CDR3 DNA sequence: TGTGCCAGCAGCTATTATGACAGGGGAACCGGGGAGCTGTTTTTT.